Sequencing of this T cell receptor beta chain was carried out in a study of T cells after yellow fever vaccination. In germline, CDR1 is MNHEY, CDR2 SVGEGT. The V gene lost 4 bases and the J gene lost 1 base, with 14 bases spanning the gap. The CDR3 runs to 16 residues. MiXCR, run by TCRdb on the 5' RACE reads, gives a single entry per CDR3 protein. The sample has 300,000 to 350,000 distinct CDR3 sequences; roughly 10% are singletons. This clonotype was detected only a few times. The sample consisted of CD4+ T cells sorted from PBMCs, taken 45 days after the yellow fever booster vaccination. The chain is built from TRBV6-2 or TRBV6-3 and TRBJ2-4; D is uncertain. This TCR was recovered from a man between 18 and 29 years old who received the YFV17D yellow fever vaccine. The CDR3 bases are TGTGCCAGCAGTTCCCGACTTTCTTGGGCCAAAAACATTCAGTACTTC. This sequence encodes CASSSRLSWAKNIQYF.